Following are 10 T cell receptor beta chains from one sample sequenced in a study of persistence of HIV-infected CD4 T cells. Anti-CD3/anti-CD28 beads served as a nonspecific positive control stimulus. Sorting selected CD4+ T cells upregulating both CD40 ligand and CD69. These receptors lack a known antigen. Sequencing used immunoSEQ version 4 in survey mode. Here immunoSEQ multiplex PCR was the method, and the copy in TCRdb shows in-frame clones only, minus some. The sample contains fewer than 50,000 clones, 91% of which appear only once. The starting material was CD4+ T cells sorted from PBMCs after approximately 19-hour stimulation, obtained from a patient who received antiretroviral therapy. All receptors derive from an adult man with HIV who was CMV-seropositive.

V and J are TRBV5-1 and TRBJ2-7, with 7 bases fitting TRBD1. CDR1 and CDR2 from the germline V gene are SGHRS and YFSETQ. With 4 bases clipped from V and 5 bases from J, the junction kept 6 bases outside the gene matches. The CDR3 length is 13 residues. The CDR3 DNA reads as TGCGCCAGCAGCCTACAGGGGTCCCACGAGCAGTACTTC. It codes for CASSLQGSHEQYF. The variable domain in full, with the rest retrieved from reference TRBV5-1 and TRBJ2-7, is KAGVTQTPRYLIKTRGQQVTLSCSPISGHRSVSWYQQTPGQGLQFLFEYFSETQRNKGNFPGRFSGRQFSNSRSEMNVSTLELGDSALYLCASSLQGSHEQYFGPGTRLTVT.

The chain couples TRBV10-1 to TRBJ2-3; D gene uncertain. This CDR3 spans 16 amino acids. V was pared by 3 bases and J by 1 base, with 14 bases between. Germline CDR1 and CDR2: WNHNN and SYGVQD (reference sequence). CDR3 in DNA: TGCGCCAGCAGTGATTTAGGACGGACGCGCACAGATACGCAGTATTTT. It yields the protein CASSDLGRTRTDTQYF.

V and J are TRBV28 and TRBJ1-3; D unclear. Germline CDR1 is MDHEN and CDR2 is SYDVKM. The CDR3 has 17 amino acids. Between the trimmed V and J ends, which lost 7 bases and 4 bases, there was a span of 23 bases. The CDR3 nucleotides read TGTGCCAGCACCTCCGGGAGGGTTGGTTTGCGGGGAAACACCATATATTTT. Translating it yields CASTSGRVGLRGNTIYF.

The chain links TRBV6-5 to TRBJ2-7, with 8 bases that match TRBD1. CDR3 length: 13 amino acids. Trimming removed 8 bases from V and 4 bases from J; junction bases left unmatched: 7. Germline-derived CDR1 and CDR2 are MNHEY and SVGAGI. In DNA, the CDR3 is TGTGCCAGCGGCCGGGACAGGCGGTACGAGCAGTACTTC. This encodes CASGRDRRYEQYF.

The gene calls are TRBV9 and TRBJ2-3; maybe TRBD2 (6 bases). Trimming took off 3 bases at V and 4 bases at J, with 12 bases between the two ends. CDR3 length: 14 residues. CDR1 and CDR2 (germline): SGDLS, YYNGEE. CDR3 nucleotide sequence: TGTGCCAGCAGCGACTCCCGGGACTCAGATACGCAGTATTTT. This codes for CASSDSRDSDTQYF.

The genes are TRBV28 and TRBJ1-5; TRBD1 matches 11 bases. CDR3 length: 16 residues. In germline, CDR1 is MDHEN, CDR2 SYDVKM. Unmatched junction bases numbered 4, after V lost 6 bases and J lost 0 bases. The CDR3 loop reads CASRWDRGDSNQPQHF. CDR3 DNA sequence: TGTGCCAGCAGATGGGACAGGGGGGATAGCAATCAGCCCCAGCATTTT.

V usage is TRBV24-1 and J usage is TRBJ2-1, with 8 bases lining up with TRBD2. Germline CDR1 KGHDR, CDR2 SFDVKD. This CDR3 is built from 19 residues. Unmatched junction bases numbered 13, after V lost 1 base and J lost 3 bases. CDR3 in DNA: TGTGCCACCAGTGATTTCGCCCGGACTAGCCGATTCCGCTACAATGAGCAGTTCTTC. Protein sequence: CATSDFARTSRFRYNEQFF.

This clone appeared a single time. At one of its ends the junction is not consistent with the germline gene, which may arise from a read error. V gene TRBV7-3 combines with J gene TRBJ2-2; no reliable D call. CDR3 length: 15 residues. Germline lookup yields CDR1 SGHTA and CDR2 FQGTGA. The DNA for the CDR3 is TGTGCCAGCAGCTTAGAAAATAGGAACCCCGGGGAGCTGTTTTTT. Its translation: CASSLENRNPGELFF. Complete variable domain (other parts from reference TRBV7-3 and TRBJ2-2): GAGVSQTPSNKVTEKGKYVELRCDPISGHTALYWYRQSLGQGPEFLIYFQGTGAADDSGLPNDRFFAVRPEGSVSTLKIQRTERGDSAVYLCASSLENRNPGELFFGEGSRLTVL.

This chain links TRBV7-9 with TRBJ1-1; 9 nucleotides agree with TRBD1. CDR3 size: 17 residues. Germline CDR1 is SEHNR and CDR2 is FQNEAQ (reference sequence). The V and J ends lost 5 bases and 4 bases, in that order; junction bases with no gene match: 14. CDR3 protein: CASSPPGQGPFGTEAFF. The CDR3 DNA reads as TGTGCCAGCAGCCCACCGGGACAGGGACCCTTCGGCACTGAAGCTTTCTTT.

The rearrangement joins TRBV19 to TRBJ2-2; D is undetermined. The length of the CDR3 is 14 residues. The V and J ends lost 7 bases and 0 bases respectively, with 9 bases between them. Germline CDR1 and CDR2: LNHDA and SQIVND (reference sequence). The CDR3 sequence is CASTVTTNTGELFF. CDR3 nucleotide sequence: TGTGCCAGTACAGTGACAACGAACACCGGGGAGCTGTTTTTT.